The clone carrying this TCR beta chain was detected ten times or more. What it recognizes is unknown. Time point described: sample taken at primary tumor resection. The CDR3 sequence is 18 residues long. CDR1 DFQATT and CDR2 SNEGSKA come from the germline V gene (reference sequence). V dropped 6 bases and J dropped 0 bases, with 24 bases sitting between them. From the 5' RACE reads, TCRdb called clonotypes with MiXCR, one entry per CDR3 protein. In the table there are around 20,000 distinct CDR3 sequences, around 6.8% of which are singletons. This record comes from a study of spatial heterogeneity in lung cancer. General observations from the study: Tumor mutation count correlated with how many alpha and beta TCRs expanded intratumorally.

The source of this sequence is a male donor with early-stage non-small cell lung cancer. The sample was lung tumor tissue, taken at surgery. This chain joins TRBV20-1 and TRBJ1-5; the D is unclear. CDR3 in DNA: TGCAGTGCCCGTAACACCGAGAGAAAATCCTTTAGCAATCAGCCCCAGCATTTT. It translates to CSARNTERKSFSNQPQHF.